Below are 10 T cell receptor beta chains sequenced from a single sample in a study of prognosis after radiotherapy for stage I lung cancer (dated by TCRdb to about 2021). Sequencing instrument: Illumina HiSeq 3000. The TCR beta CDR3 region was amplified from genomic DNA by two rounds of multiplex PCR. The first PCR round used primers specific to each TRBV and TRBJ gene, with sequences filed in Chinese patent CN105087789A. TCRdb redid the processing of the public reads, applying fastp at Q25 and MiXCR, and retained in-frame beta chains. Entries that share a CDR3 protein sequence are merged under the most common genes and DNA. The sample table lists 9,500 to 13,000 distinct CDR3 sequences, 45% to 65% of them with a count of one. The ten largest clones represent 6% to 7.5% of the sample. The source was PBMCs, collected before or after stereotactic body radiation therapy (not recorded which). The receptor source for this set is a donor aged 50 or older with non-small cell lung cancer.

Relative to its sample, this clonotype is medium-sized (0.01 to 0.1%). V is TRBV5-1 and J is TRBJ1-1; D possibly corresponds to TRBD1 (5 bases). The CDR3 is 17 amino acids. Trimming took off 2 bases at V and 2 bases at J, with 19 bases between the two ends. Germline assignment: CDR1 SGHRS and CDR2 YFSETQ. The CDR3 protein is CASSFGRGETSNTEAFF. As DNA, the CDR3 is TGCGCCAGCAGCTTCGGGAGGGGAGAGACCTCTAACACTGAAGCTTTCTTT.

The chain carries TRBV3-1 and TRBJ2-3; 9 positions agree with TRBD2. V was pared by 9 bases and J by 2 bases, with 9 bases of the junction left unmatched. CDR3 length: 15 residues. CDR1 and CDR2 (germline): LGHDT, YNNKEL (reference sequence). The chain's CDR3 is CASSLSGSFTDTQYF. The CDR3 DNA is TGTGCCAGTTCTCTTAGCGGGAGCTTCACAGATACGCAGTATTTT.

The chain recombines TRBV20-1 with TRBJ2-7; TRBD2 matches at 9 bases. There are 15 residues in the CDR3. Trimming at V came to 6 bases and at J to 2 bases, leaving 11 bases not matched to a gene. Germline V gene lookup returns CDR1 DFQATT and CDR2 SNEGSKA (reference sequence). CDR3 residues: CSALLAGRNPYEQYF. In DNA, the CDR3 is TGCAGTGCCTTACTAGCGGGCCGTAACCCCTACGAGCAGTACTTC.

The chain joins TRBV20-1 to TRBJ2-7; D is uncertain. Germline V gene data show CDR1 as DFQATT and CDR2 as SNEGSKA (reference sequence). This CDR3 has 12 amino acids. Deletions cut 3 bases from V and 1 base from J, with 7 bases between. The CDR3 region is CSASQRSYEQYF. In nucleotides, the CDR3 is TGCAGTGCTAGTCAAAGGTCCTACGAGCAGTACTTC.

The genes are TRBV5-1 and TRBJ1-3, with 7 positions matching TRBD1. The V and J ends lost 4 bases and 4 bases, in that order; junction bases with no gene match: 8. This CDR3 is 15 amino acids long. Germline CDR1 and CDR2: SGHRS and YFSETQ. The CDR3: CASSGDSGPGNTIYF. For the CDR3, the DNA is TGCGCCAGCAGCGGGGACAGCGGCCCCGGAAACACCATATATTTT.

V and J are TRBV12-3 or TRBV12-4 and TRBJ2-2; D is ambiguous. The CDR3 contains 12 residues. Trimming pared 5 bases from V and 6 bases from J, leaving 7 bases between. CDR3 sequence reads: CASSPLAGELFF. In nucleotides, the CDR3 is TGTGCCAGCAGTCCCTTGGCCGGGGAGCTGTTTTTT.

This clonotype was observed a single time. One end of the junction varies from germline; a read error may be responsible. V and J are TRBV5-5 and TRBJ2-3; 11 positions agree with TRBD2. Germline V gives CDR1 SGHKS, CDR2 YYEKEE (reference sequence). This CDR3 contains 18 residues. Here the CDR3 reads CVSSFVSGGAVGTDTQYF. The CDR3 DNA reads TGTGTCAGCAGCTTTGTTAGCGGGGGGGCCGTTGGCACAGATACGCAGTATTTT.

Of note for this clonotype: This likely reflects a read error, since a far larger clone is one base away. J is TRBJ1-2 and V is TRBV7-3; 8 bases map to TRBD1. This CDR3 region has 14 residues. V lost 5 bases and J lost 4; bases outside the gene matches: 6. Germline assignment: CDR1 SGHTA and CDR2 FQGTGA. The CDR3 DNA reads as TGTGCCAGCAGCAAGGGACAGGTGGGCTATGGCTACACCTTC. It translates to CASSKGQVGYGYTF.

A note on this clonotype: A read error may account for a junction end that differs from germline. The chain recombines TRBV19 with TRBJ1-5; no reliable D call. The CDR3 extends over 15 amino acids. The germline V gene has CDR1 LNHDA and CDR2 SQIVND (reference sequence). The chain's CDR3 is CASSTDGGSNEPQHF. CDR3 nucleotide sequence: TGTGCCAGTAGTACCGACGGAGGGAGCAATGAGCCACAGCATTTT. The full variable domain, with the rest looked up from reference TRBV19 and TRBJ1-5, is DGGITQSPKYLFRKEGQNVTLSCEQNLNHDAMYWYRQDPGQGLRLIYYSQIVNDFQKGDIAEGYSVSREKKESFPLTVTSAQKNPTAFYLCASSTDGGSNEPQHFGDGTRLSIL.

By its share, this clonotype is medium-sized. This rearrangement joins TRBV7-9 to TRBJ1-2; D unclear. Trimming cost V 2 bases and J 3 bases, with 10 bases left between them. CDR1 is SEHNR, CDR2 FQNEAQ, per germline (reference sequence). The CDR3 sequence is 14 residues long. CDR3 in DNA: TGTGCCAGCAGCTTATCGGGAGAGCACTATGGCTACACCTTC. Protein: CASSLSGEHYGYTF.